This T cell receptor beta chain was sequenced in a study of liver allograft versus peripheral blood T cells. Looking at the study overall: The study compared liver allograft T cell receptor repertoires against peripheral blood repertoires of liver transplant recipients. Overall study results and limits: Inside liver allografts, T cell receptor repertoires reportedly diverged from the repertoires found in peripheral blood.

CDR3 size: 16 residues. V lost 4 bases to trimming and J lost 2 bases, with 15 bases between them. From germline, CDR1 is SGHTA and CDR2 FQGNSA. MiXCR, applied by TCRdb to the reads, yields one record per CDR3 protein. Here the sample spans about 16,000 distinct CDR3 sequences, 22% being singletons. This clonotype was seen a handful of times. Its antigen remains unidentified. This receptor was obtained from a human patient who had a liver transplant. The graft donor may be the source of some T cells. The rearrangement uses TRBV7-2 and TRBJ1-5, with TRBD1 as a possible D gene (6 bases). CDR3 in DNA: TGTGCCAGCAGCTCTCGAGGAGGGGGTCGCAATCAGCCCCAGCATTTT. It encodes CASSSRGGGRNQPQHF. Looking up the rest from reference TRBV7-2 and TRBJ1-5 gives the full variable domain: GAGVSQSPSNKVTEKGKDVELRCDPISGHTALYWYRQSLGQGLEFLIYFQGNSAPDKSGLPSDRFSAERTGGSVSTLTIQRTQQEDSAVYLCASSSRGGGRNQPQHFGDGTRLSIL.